The rows below give T cell receptor beta chains drawn from one sample of a study of spatial heterogeneity in lung cancer. TCRdb re-called the 5' RACE reads with MiXCR, one entry per CDR3 protein. The sample has around 20,000 distinct CDR3 sequences, about 2.7% seen once. The source material was lung tumor tissue, sampled at surgery. These receptors all stem from a male donor with early-stage non-small cell lung cancer. The CDR3 runs from the conserved cysteine through the conserved F or W. The D gene is left open where the match is weak. Clone sizes are given selectively: once, few, many, or a class where the clone is expanded.

D gene,clone size,V gene,J gene,CDR3 DNA,CDR3 protein
TRBD2,many,TRBV19,TRBJ2-1,TGTGCCAGTCGAGGACCGGGACTAGCGGGAGGGCCGGGGCAGTTCTTC,CASRGPGLAGGPGQFF
.,.,TRBV7-3,TRBJ2-1,TGTGCCAGCAGCTTAGGGCCCGTTGAGGGACATGAGCAGTTCTTC,CASSLGPVEGHEQFF
TRBD2,many,TRBV9,TRBJ2-1,TGTGCCAGCAGCGTAGGCGCTAGCGGTGAGTCCTACAATGAGCAGTTCTTC,CASSVGASGESYNEQFF
.,many,TRBV4-1,TRBJ2-7,TGCGCCAGCAGCCAAGTGGCAACAGGGTCCTACGAGCAGTACTTC,CASSQVATGSYEQYF
TRBD1,many,TRBV2,TRBJ2-5,TGTGCCAGCAGTGAAGCGCATGGTACAGGGGCCATCCAAGAGACCCAGTACTTC,CASSEAHGTGAIQETQYF
TRBD1,many,TRBV10-2,TRBJ1-5,TGCGCCAGCAGTGAGATGGGGACAGGCCCCAATCAGCCCCAGCATTTT,CASSEMGTGPNQPQHF
TRBD2,many,TRBV4-1,TRBJ2-4,TGCGCCAGCAGTCAAAGCGGGAGAGGAGCCAAAAACATTCAGTACTTC,CASSQSGRGAKNIQYF
TRBD2,many,TRBV20-1,TRBJ2-7,TGCAGTGCTAATAGCGGGAGGTACGAGCAGTACTTC,CSANSGRYEQYF
.,many,TRBV19,TRBJ2-4,TGTGCCAGTAGTCCCCTTTGGAGTGGAGCCAAAAACATTCAGTACTTC,CASSPLWSGAKNIQYF
TRBD1,many,TRBV11-2,TRBJ1-5,TGTGCCAGCAGAAACGACAGGGGCGGCGATCAGCCCCAGCATTTT,CASRNDRGGDQPQHF
.,many,TRBV7-8,TRBJ2-1,TGTGCCAGCAGCCACCGGGACTCGGGTTCCTACAATGAGCAGTTCTTC,CASSHRDSGSYNEQFF
.,many,TRBV6-5,TRBJ1-5,TGTGCCAGCAGGGGAGGCGGGCCCGGTCAGCCCCAGCATTTT,CASRGGGPGQPQHF
TRBD1,many,TRBV7-3,TRBJ1-1,TGTGCCAGCAGCTCGACAGGGTTGGGCACTGAAGCTTTCTTT,CASSSTGLGTEAFF
TRBD2,many,TRBV14,TRBJ2-1,TGTGCCAGCAGCCCGACCGGACTAGCGGGAGGTGGAGAGCAGTTCTTC,CASSPTGLAGGGEQFF
.,medium-sized,TRBV12-3/TRBV12-4,TRBJ2-1,TGTGCCAGCAGTATGACGTCAAACAATGAGCAGTTCTTC,CASSMTSNNEQFF
.,many,TRBV28,TRBJ1-2,TGTGCCAGCAGTTGGGGGGCCTATGGCTACACCTTC,CASSWGAYGYTF
.,.,TRBV9,TRBJ2-2,TGTGCCAGCAGCGTAGTAGGTATCACCGGGGAGCTGTTTTTT,CASSVVGITGELFF
TRBD2,many,TRBV5-1,TRBJ2-1,TGCGCCAGCAGCCCGTGGACTAGGACGGGGGACAATGAGCAGTTCTTC,CASSPWTRTGDNEQFF
TRBD1,many,TRBV7-3,TRBJ1-2,TGTGCCAGCAGCTCTTCAGGGGGTACCTATGGCTACACCTTC,CASSSSGGTYGYTF
TRBD1,many,TRBV6-6,TRBJ1-2,TGTGCCAGCAGTTACCAGGGACAGAACTATGGCTACACCTTC,CASSYQGQNYGYTF
.,many,TRBV27,TRBJ1-6,TGTGCCAGCAGGCCGGCAGGGGATAATTCACCCCTCCACTTT,CASRPAGDNSPLHF
.,many,TRBV7-2,TRBJ1-3,TGTGCCAGCAGCTGGGCCGGGGGAAACACCATATATTTT,CASSWAGGNTIYF
.,many,TRBV4-1,TRBJ2-5,TGCGCCAGCAGCCAAGGACTGTTACCGTACCAAGAGACCCAGTACTTC,CASSQGLLPYQETQYF
.,.,TRBV12-2,TRBJ1-1,TGTGCAAGTCGCCTGGTGGGTGAAGCTTTTTTT,CASRLVGEAFF
TRBD2,many,TRBV19,TRBJ2-3,TGTGCCAGTAGTAAGGGCGGGACTAGCGGCAGGACGCAGTATTTT,CASSKGGTSGRTQYF
.,many,TRBV15,TRBJ2-4,TGTGCCACCAGCAGAGGAGGGGTTGGTGCCAAAAACATTCAGTACTTC,CATSRGGVGAKNIQYF
.,many,TRBV10-3,TRBJ1-3,TGTGCCATCAAAGCAGGGCAAGGAAACACCATATATTTT,CAIKAGQGNTIYF
TRBD2,many,TRBV2,TRBJ2-1,TGTGCCAGCAGCGAACTAGCGGGAGGCTACAATGAGCAGTTCTTC,CASSELAGGYNEQFF
TRBD1,many,TRBV6-5,TRBJ1-2,TGTGCCAGCAGTGCCGGGGACAGACTATATGGCTACACCTTC,CASSAGDRLYGYTF
TRBD2,many,TRBV5-1,TRBJ2-5,TGCGCCAGCAGCTGGACTAGCGGGAGCGGCGAGACCCAGTACTTC,CASSWTSGSGETQYF
.,many,TRBV9,TRBJ2-3,TGTGCCAGCAGCCCCTGGGACCGCAGCACAGATACGCAGTATTTT,CASSPWDRSTDTQYF
.,many,TRBV6-6,TRBJ1-1,TGTGCCAGCATCACTTCACCCGCGGACGGTCGTTGGAACACTGAAGCTTTCTTT,CASITSPADGRWNTEAFF
TRBD1,many,TRBV7-2,TRBJ1-3,TGTGCCAGCAGGGCCGGGACAGGGGGCATAGCTGGAAACACCATATATTTT,CASRAGTGGIAGNTIYF
.,many,TRBV3-1,TRBJ1-2,TGTGCCAGCAGCCACTCTTCAGCGAACTCCCTCTATGGCTACACCTTC,CASSHSSANSLYGYTF
TRBD1,many,TRBV6-2/TRBV6-3,TRBJ1-2,TGTGCCAGCAGAGAACAGGGGGCGCGCGGCTACACCTTC,CASREQGARGYTF
.,many,TRBV7-8,TRBJ1-4,TGTGCCAGCAAAAACGGAGTTGAAAAACTGTTTTTT,CASKNGVEKLFF